These 19 T cell receptor beta chains share one sample of origin, sequenced in a study of vaccination effects on CD4 cells after COVID-19 (dated by TCRdb to between 2020 and 2023). These receptors' antigens are unknown. To identify antigen-specific CD4+ T cell clonotypes by their expansion, the ViraFEST assay first stimulated PBMC with viral peptide pools and then applied TCR sequencing. After around 11 days of culture, CD4+ T cells were isolated with the EasySep CD4+ T cell isolation kit. Participants received two doses of either the BNT162b2 or the mRNA-1273 mRNA SARS-CoV-2 vaccine. Receptors were amplified or captured by the immunoSEQ multiplex PCR assay. TCRdb took over this immuneACCESS table, retaining in-frame rearrangements with V and J assigned. Such tables are incomplete; in checked studies, under half of the missing clones stem from an unresolved V gene, and the remainder is unexplained. The sample contains more than 65,000 clones, approximately 80% of them found a single time. Approximately 1.2% of the sample belongs to the ten largest clones.

The sequences come from CD4+ T cells from PBMCs cultured with HCoV-229E spike peptides, collected after COVID-19 vaccination. This sample's cell subset or site label indicates: HCoV-229E spike overlapping peptide pool stimulation. Every receptor here comes from a human donor who received a COVID-19 vaccine.

The J gene is TRBJ1-4, the V gene TRBV2, with a possible D match to TRBD1 (5 bases). The V gene lost 3 bases and the J gene lost 0 bases, with 8 bases spanning the gap. There are 15 residues in the CDR3. Germline lookup yields CDR1 SNHLY and CDR2 FYNNEI. The CDR3 loop reads CASSETDPTNEKLFF. The CDR3 DNA sequence: TGTGCCAGCAGTGAGACAGACCCAACTAATGAAAAACTGTTTTTT.

The chain uses TRBV18 and TRBJ1-2, with D perhaps TRBD1 (5 bases). CDR3 length: 13 residues. Trimming took 1 base from V and 6 from J, leaving 9 bases between them. The germline V gene has CDR1 KGHSH and CDR2 LQKENI. The CDR3 sequence is CASSPQGTDGYTF. In DNA form, the CDR3 reads TGTGCCAGCTCACCACAGGGGACGGATGGCTACACCTTC.

The chain joins TRBV3-1 (or the pseudogene TRBV3-2) to TRBJ1-6, with D possibly matching TRBD1 (6 bases). V shed 0 bases and J shed 6 bases, with 15 bases lying between them. The CDR3 is 17 amino acids. Per the germline V gene, CDR1 is LGHDT and CDR2 is YNNKEL (reference sequence). The CDR3 protein is CASSQEGAGARNSPLHF. In nucleotides, the CDR3 is TGTGCCAGCAGCCAAGAAGGGGCAGGGGCGCGTAATTCACCCCTCCACTTT.

The chain carries TRBV6-5 and TRBJ2-1; D tentatively fits TRBD1 or TRBD2 (6 bases each). Trimming took off 8 bases at V and 8 bases at J, with 19 bases between the two ends. Germline V gene sequence: CDR1 MNHEY, CDR2 SVGAGI. The CDR3 contains 14 residues. CDR3 residues: CASPGGGIRHEQFF. Here the CDR3 DNA reads TGTGCCAGCCCCGGAGGGGGTATTCGCCATGAGCAGTTCTTC.

The rearrangement links TRBV6-6 to TRBJ1-5; 12 bases are shared with TRBD1. Trimming removed 6 bases from V and 4 bases from J; junction bases left unmatched: 7. This CDR3 region has 16 residues. Germline assignment: CDR1 MNHNY and CDR2 SVGAGI (reference sequence). The CDR3: CASRPGQGATNQPQHF. The CDR3 bases are TGTGCCAGCAGGCCGGGACAGGGGGCGACTAATCAGCCCCAGCATTTT.

This clone was counted between two and nine times. The gene calls are TRBV28 and TRBJ1-6, with D possibly matching TRBD1 (5 bases). This CDR3 has 12 residues. Germline V gene sequence: CDR1 MDHEN, CDR2 SYDVKM. V was shortened by 7 bases and J by 9 bases, with 10 bases between the two germline ends. The CDR3 nucleotides are TGTGCCAGCACCCGACAGACTTCACCCCTCCACTTT. Protein product: CASTRQTSPLHF.

The chain combines TRBV5-5 with TRBJ2-7, with D perhaps TRBD1 (6 bases). The CDR3 totals 15 residues. With 4 bases removed from V and 2 bases from J, the gap between germline ends came to 16 bases. From germline, CDR1 is SGHKS and CDR2 YYEKEE (reference sequence). Written as DNA, the CDR3 is TGTGCCAGCAGCCGTACCGGGACATCTCCCTACGAGCAGTACGTC. It encodes CASSRTGTSPYEQYV.

V gene TRBV3-1 (or the pseudogene TRBV3-2) combines with J gene TRBJ2-2; TRBD1 aligns across 8 bases. J gave up 4 bases and V 4 bases, and 5 bases lay outside the gene matches. CDR3 length: 15 amino acids. CDR1 and CDR2 from the germline V gene are LGHDT and YNNKEL (reference sequence). The CDR3 sequence: CASSRGTGGTGELFF. CDR3 DNA sequence: TGTGCCAGCAGCCGAGGGACAGGCGGCACCGGGGAGCTGTTTTTT.

The chain couples TRBV27 to TRBJ2-5; weak D call: TRBD2 (5 bases). This CDR3 spans 17 amino acids. Germline CDR1 is MNHEY and CDR2 is SMNVEV (reference sequence). With 0 bases removed from V and 1 base from J, the gap between germline ends came to 15 bases. CDR3 coding DNA: TGTGCCAGCAGTTTATCATTCGGAGGAGGCCGCCAAGAGACCCAGTACTTC. Translating it yields CASSLSFGGGRQETQYF.

The genes are TRBV3-1 (or the pseudogene TRBV3-2) and TRBJ1-2, with D unclear. V dropped 1 base and J dropped 6 bases, with 12 bases sitting between them. Looked up from germline, CDR1 is LGHDT and CDR2 is YNNKEL (reference sequence). The CDR3 totals 14 residues. CDR3 sequence: CASSQVSGSNGYTF. For the CDR3, the DNA is TGTGCCAGCAGCCAAGTGTCAGGCAGTAATGGCTACACCTTC.

This rearrangement joins TRBV18 to TRBJ1-3; no firm D call. V lost 3 bases and J 3 bases, leaving 15 bases between the germline ends. The length of the CDR3 is 16 residues. CDR1 and CDR2 (germline): KGHSH, LQKENI. The chain's CDR3 is CASSPQRTDLGNTIYF. Written as DNA, the CDR3 is TGTGCCAGCTCACCCCAAAGAACAGACCTTGGAAACACCATATATTTT. Using reference TRBV18 and TRBJ1-3 for the parts outside the CDR3, the full variable domain is NAGVMQNPRHLVRRRGQEARLRCSPMKGHSHVYWYRQLPEEGLKFMVYLQKENIIDESGMPKERFSAEFPKEGPSILRIQQVVRGDSAAYFCASSPQRTDLGNTIYFGEGSWLTVV.

This clone appeared a few times. This rearrangement joins TRBV9 to TRBJ1-4; perhaps TRBD1 as D (5 bases). The CDR3 is 14 residues long. V was shortened by 1 base and J by 7 bases, with 11 bases between the two germline ends. Germline V gives CDR1 SGDLS, CDR2 YYNGEE. The CDR3 bases are TGTGCCAGCAGCGTAAGTGGGGGAGGTGAAAAACTGTTTTTT. This encodes CASSVSGGGEKLFF.

The chain recombines TRBV29-1 with TRBJ1-1; no reliable D call. Germline V CDR1 and CDR2: SQVTM, ANQGSEA. The germline V and J ends were trimmed by 7 bases and 1 base, with 13 bases remaining between them. The CDR3 contains 13 residues. CDR3 residues: CSAGRTENTEAFF. The CDR3 DNA is TGCAGCGCTGGGCGGACCGAGAACACTGAAGCTTTCTTT.

The genes are TRBV10-1 and TRBJ1-4, with D perhaps matching TRBD1 (5 bases). CDR3 length equals 14 residues. Germline assignment: CDR1 WNHNN and CDR2 SYGVQD (reference sequence). Trimming cost V 8 bases and J 4 bases, with 14 bases left between them. CDR3 DNA: TGCGCCAGCCGGCCGGGACTGAGTAATGAAAAACTGTTTTTT. It codes for CASRPGLSNEKLFF.

V and J are TRBV28 and TRBJ2-7; no reliable D call. The CDR3 totals 12 residues. V lost 2 bases, J lost 4 bases, and 6 bases lay in between. CDR1 is MDHEN, CDR2 SYDVKM, per germline. The CDR3 sequence is CASSLVGYEQYV. The CDR3 nucleotides are TGTGCCAGCAGTTTAGTAGGGTACGAGCAGTACGTC.

This sequence joins TRBV6-7 and TRBJ2-7; no clear D gene. TRBV6-7 is known as an ORF, though its function is uncertain. This CDR3 contains 11 residues. Trimming shortened V by 0 bases and J by 6 bases, and 3 bases separated the two germline ends. This CDR3 reads CASSYSGEQYV. The CDR3 bases are TGTGCCAGCAGTTACTCAGGCGAGCAGTACGTC.

The chain has TRBV19 and TRBJ1-2, with 12 bases fitting TRBD1. Germline assignment: CDR1 LNHDA and CDR2 SQIVND (reference sequence). V was pared by 4 bases and J by 8 bases, with 11 bases of the junction left unmatched. CDR3 size: 16 residues. The CDR3 sequence: CASSRTPGQGAGGYTF. For the CDR3, the DNA is TGTGCCAGTAGTAGGACTCCGGGACAGGGGGCCGGAGGCTACACCTTC.

The gene calls are TRBV6-5 and TRBJ2-1; TRBD1 matches at 9 bases. Germline CDR1 MNHEY, CDR2 SVGAGI. The length of the CDR3 is 15 residues. Germline trimming cut 6 bases from V and 5 bases from J; bases unmatched to any gene: 8. The CDR3 region is CASSSDRGKNNEQFF. The DNA for the CDR3 is TGTGCCAGCAGCTCCGACAGGGGGAAGAACAATGAGCAGTTCTTC.

This rearrangement joins TRBV2 to TRBJ2-5; D is perhaps TRBD2 (5 bases). The CDR3 contains 14 residues. Germline CDR1 SNHLY, CDR2 FYNNEI. V was pared by 4 bases and J by 4 bases, with 13 bases between. The CDR3 nucleotides are TGTGCCAGCAGTGTTCCCGGGATCCGAGAGACCCAGTACTTC. Translating gives CASSVPGIRETQYF. The whole variable domain, remainder taken from reference TRBV2 and TRBJ2-5, is EPEVTQTPSHQVTQMGQEVILRCVPISNHLYFYWYRQILGQKVEFLVSFYNNEISEKSEIFDDQFSVERPDGSNFTLKIRSTKLEDSAMYFCASSVPGIRETQYFGPGTRLLVL.